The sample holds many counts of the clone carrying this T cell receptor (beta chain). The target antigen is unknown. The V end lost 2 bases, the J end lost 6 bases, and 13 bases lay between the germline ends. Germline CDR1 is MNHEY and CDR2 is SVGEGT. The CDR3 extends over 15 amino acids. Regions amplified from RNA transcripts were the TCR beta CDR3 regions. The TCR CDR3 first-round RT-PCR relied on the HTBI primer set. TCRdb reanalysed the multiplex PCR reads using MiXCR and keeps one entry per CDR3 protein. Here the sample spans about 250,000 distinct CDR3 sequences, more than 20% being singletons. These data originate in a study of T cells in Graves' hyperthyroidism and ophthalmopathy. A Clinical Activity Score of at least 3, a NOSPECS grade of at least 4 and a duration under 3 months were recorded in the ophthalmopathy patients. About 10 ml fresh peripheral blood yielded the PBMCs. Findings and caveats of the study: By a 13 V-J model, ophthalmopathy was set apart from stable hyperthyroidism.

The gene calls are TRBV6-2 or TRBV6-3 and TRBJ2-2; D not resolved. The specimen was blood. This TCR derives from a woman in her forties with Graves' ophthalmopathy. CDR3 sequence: CASSYTTVVPGELFF. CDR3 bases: TGTGCCAGCAGTTACACTACCGTTGTCCCCGGGGAGCTGTTTTTT.